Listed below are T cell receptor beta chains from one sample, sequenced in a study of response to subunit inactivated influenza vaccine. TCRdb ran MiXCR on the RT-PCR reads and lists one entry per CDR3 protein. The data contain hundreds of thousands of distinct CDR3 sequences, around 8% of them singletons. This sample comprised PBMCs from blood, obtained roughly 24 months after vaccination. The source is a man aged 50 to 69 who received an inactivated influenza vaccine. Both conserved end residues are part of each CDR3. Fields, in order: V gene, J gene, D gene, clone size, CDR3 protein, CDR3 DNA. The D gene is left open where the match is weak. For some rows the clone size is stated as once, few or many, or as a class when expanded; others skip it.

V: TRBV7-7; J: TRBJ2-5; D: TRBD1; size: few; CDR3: CASSRTGAGQETQYF; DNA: TGTGCTAGCAGCCGGACAGGGGCAGGGCAAGAGACCCAGTACTTC
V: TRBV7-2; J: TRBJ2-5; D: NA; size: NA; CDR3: CASSRGREETQYF; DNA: TGTGCCAGCAGTAGGGGAAGGGAAGAGACCCAGTACTTC
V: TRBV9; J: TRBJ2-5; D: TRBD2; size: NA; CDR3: CASSSTGTSGGQETQYF; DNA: TGTGCCAGCAGCTCGACGGGGACTAGCGGGGGCCAAGAGACCCAGTACTTC
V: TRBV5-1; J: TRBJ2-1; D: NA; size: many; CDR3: CASSLAQETYNEQFF; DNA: TGCGCCAGCAGCTTGGCACAGGAAACCTACAATGAGCAGTTCTTC
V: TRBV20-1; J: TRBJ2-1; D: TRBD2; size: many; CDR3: CSAVTSGRATNEQFF; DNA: TGCAGTGCTGTGACTAGCGGGAGGGCCACGAATGAGCAGTTCTTC
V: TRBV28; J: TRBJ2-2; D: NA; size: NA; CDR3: CASSPLRVRDSGELFF; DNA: TGTGCCAGCAGTCCCCTTCGCGTCAGGGACTCCGGGGAGCTGTTTTTT
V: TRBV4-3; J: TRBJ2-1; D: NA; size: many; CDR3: CASSQVGLTYNEQFF; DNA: TGCGCCAGCAGCCAAGTGGGGCTAACCTACAATGAGCAGTTCTTC
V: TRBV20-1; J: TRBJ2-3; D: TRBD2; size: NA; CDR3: CSGGTSGRQDTQYF; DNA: TGCAGTGGAGGGACTAGCGGGAGACAAGATACGCAGTATTTT
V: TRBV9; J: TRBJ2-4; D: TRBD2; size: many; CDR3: CASSLSGRDIQYF; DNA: TGTGCCAGCAGCCTCAGCGGGAGAGACATTCAGTACTTC
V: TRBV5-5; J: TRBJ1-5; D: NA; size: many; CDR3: CASSFSSRLNQPQHF; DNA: TGTGCCAGCAGCTTTTCCTCCCGTCTCAATCAGCCCCAGCATTTT
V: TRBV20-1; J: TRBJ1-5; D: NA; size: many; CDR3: CSASPGQLDQPQHF; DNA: TGCAGTGCTAGCCCCGGACAGCTAGATCAGCCCCAGCATTTT
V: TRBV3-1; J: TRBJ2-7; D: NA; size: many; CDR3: CASSQDWGANSYEQYF; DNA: TGTGCCAGCAGCCAAGATTGGGGGGCCAACTCCTACGAGCAGTACTTC
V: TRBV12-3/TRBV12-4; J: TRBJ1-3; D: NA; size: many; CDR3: CASRSLSSGNTIYF; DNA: TGTGCCAGCAGATCCCTCAGCTCTGGAAACACCATATATTTT
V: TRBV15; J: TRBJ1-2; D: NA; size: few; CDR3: CATSRTRGYGYTF; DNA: TGTGCCACCAGCAGGACCCGGGGCTATGGCTACACCTTC
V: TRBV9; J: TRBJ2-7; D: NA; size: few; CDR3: CASSVGPGVLYEQYF; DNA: TGTGCCAGCAGCGTAGGCCCGGGGGTCCTATACGAGCAGTACTTC
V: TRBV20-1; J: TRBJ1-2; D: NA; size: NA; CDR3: CSASNRGSPRGYTF; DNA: TGCAGTGCTAGCAACCGCGGCAGTCCCCGGGGCTACACCTTC
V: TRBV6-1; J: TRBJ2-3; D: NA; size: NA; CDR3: CASSVDRKDTQYF; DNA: TGTGCCAGCAGTGTGGACAGAAAAGATACGCAGTATTTT
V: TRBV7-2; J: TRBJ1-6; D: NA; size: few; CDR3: CASSLAEGVNSPLHF; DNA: TGTGCCAGCAGCTTAGCGGAGGGGGTTAATTCACCCCTCCACTTT
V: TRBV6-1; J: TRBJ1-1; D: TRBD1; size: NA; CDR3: CASTLRVGQTSTEAFF; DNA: TGTGCCAGCACCCTAAGGGTGGGACAGACCTCCACTGAAGCTTTCTTT
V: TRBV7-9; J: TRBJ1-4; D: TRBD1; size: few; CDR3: CASSVTGTARRGEKLFF; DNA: TGTGCCAGCAGCGTCACCGGGACAGCCAGGAGGGGTGAAAAACTGTTTTTT
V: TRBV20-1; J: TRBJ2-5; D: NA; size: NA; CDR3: CSASEGTQYF; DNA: TGCAGTGCCAGCGAGGGGACCCAGTACTTC
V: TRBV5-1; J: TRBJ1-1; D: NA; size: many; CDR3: CASSNRVASDTEAFF; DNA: TGCGCCAGCAGCAACAGGGTAGCCTCCGACACTGAAGCTTTCTTT
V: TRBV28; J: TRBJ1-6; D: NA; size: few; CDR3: CASSLKGAYNSPLHF; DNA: TGTGCCAGCAGTTTAAAAGGGGCCTATAATTCACCCCTCCACTTT
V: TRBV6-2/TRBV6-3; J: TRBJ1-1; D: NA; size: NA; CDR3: CASRPGEISNTEAFF; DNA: TGTGCCAGCCGGCCGGGGGAAATATCGAACACTGAAGCTTTCTTT
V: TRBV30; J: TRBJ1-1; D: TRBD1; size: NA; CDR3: CAWGQVRTEAFF; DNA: TGTGCCTGGGGACAGGTGAGGACTGAAGCTTTCTTT
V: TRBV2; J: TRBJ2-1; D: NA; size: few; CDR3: CASKMGSLVYNEQFF; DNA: TGTGCCAGCAAGATGGGGAGTCTAGTTTACAATGAGCAGTTCTTC
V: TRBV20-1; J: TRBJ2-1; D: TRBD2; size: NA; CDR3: CSARGASGRVEQFF; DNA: TGCAGTGCCAGAGGGGCTAGCGGGCGGGTTGAGCAGTTCTTC
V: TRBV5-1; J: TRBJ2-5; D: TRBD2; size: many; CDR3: CASSSSGTSGRAETQYF; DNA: TGCGCCAGCAGCTCCTCCGGGACTAGCGGGAGAGCAGAGACCCAGTACTTC
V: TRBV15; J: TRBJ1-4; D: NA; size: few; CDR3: CATSRVGQQNEKLFF; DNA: TGTGCCACCAGCAGAGTTGGACAGCAGAATGAAAAACTGTTTTTT
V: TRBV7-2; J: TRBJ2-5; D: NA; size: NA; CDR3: CASSSPGTRQETQYF; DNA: TGTGCCAGCAGCTCCCCCGGGACACGTCAAGAGACCCAGTACTTC
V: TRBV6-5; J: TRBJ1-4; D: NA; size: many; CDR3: CASAYDRLNEKLFF; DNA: TGTGCCAGCGCTTACGACAGGCTTAATGAAAAACTGTTTTTT
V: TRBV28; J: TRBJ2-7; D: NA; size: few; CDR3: CASSLSPGLTREQYF; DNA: TGTGCCAGCAGTTTATCCCCGGGACTGACTCGGGAGCAGTACTTC
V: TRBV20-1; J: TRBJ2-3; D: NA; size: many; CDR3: CSALKGQKHSDTQYF; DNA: TGCAGTGCCCTTAAAGGGCAGAAGCATAGTGATACGCAGTATTTT
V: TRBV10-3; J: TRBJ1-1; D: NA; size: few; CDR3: CAISEYGRGANTEAFF; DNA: TGTGCCATCAGTGAGTACGGCAGGGGAGCGAACACTGAAGCTTTCTTT
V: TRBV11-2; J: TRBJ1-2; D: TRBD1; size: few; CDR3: CASSKDRKVYGYTF; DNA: TGTGCCAGCAGCAAGGACAGGAAAGTCTATGGCTACACCTTC
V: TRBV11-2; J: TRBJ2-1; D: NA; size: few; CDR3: CASSPRAGHSSYNEQFF; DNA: TGTGCCAGCAGCCCTCGGGCAGGACACAGCTCCTACAATGAGCAGTTCTTC
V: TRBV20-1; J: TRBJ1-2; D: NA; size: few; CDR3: CSARPGINYGYTF; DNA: TGCAGTGCTAGACCCGGGATTAACTATGGCTACACCTTC
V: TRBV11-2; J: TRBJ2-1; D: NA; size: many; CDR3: CASSLGGEGEQFF; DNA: TGTGCCAGCAGCTTAGGGGGGGAAGGTGAGCAGTTCTTC
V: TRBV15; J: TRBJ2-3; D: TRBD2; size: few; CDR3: CATSRRGDDTDTQYF; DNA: TGTGCCACCAGCCGGCGGGGGGACGACACAGATACGCAGTATTTT
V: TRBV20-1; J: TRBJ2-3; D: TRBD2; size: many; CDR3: CSATSGRSNTQYF; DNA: TGCAGTGCTACTAGCGGGAGGAGCAATACGCAGTATTTT
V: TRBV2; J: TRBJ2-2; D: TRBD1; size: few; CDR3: CASSDRSPTGPGELFF; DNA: TGTGCCAGCAGTGATAGATCCCCGACAGGGCCCGGGGAGCTGTTTTTT
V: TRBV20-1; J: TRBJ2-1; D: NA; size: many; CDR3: CSASPAGSYNEQFF; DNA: TGCAGTGCTAGCCCCGCGGGCTCCTACAATGAGCAGTTCTTC
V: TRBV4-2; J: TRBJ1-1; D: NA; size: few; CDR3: CASSQPPEDSRNTEAFF; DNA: TGTGCCAGCAGCCAACCCCCGGAAGACAGCCGGAACACTGAAGCTTTCTTT
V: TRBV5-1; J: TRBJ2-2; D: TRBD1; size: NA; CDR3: CASSDTGALTGELFF; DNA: TGCGCCAGCAGCGACACAGGGGCCCTCACCGGGGAGCTGTTTTTT
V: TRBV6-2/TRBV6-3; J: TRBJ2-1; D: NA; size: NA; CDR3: CASRIGTGGLVYNEQFF; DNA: TGTGCCAGCAGAATTGGGACGGGGGGCTTGGTCTACAATGAGCAGTTCTTC
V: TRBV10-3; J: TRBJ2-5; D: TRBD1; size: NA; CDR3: CAISGHDRGLETHYF; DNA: TGTGCCATCAGTGGACACGACAGGGGGCTGGAGACCCATTACTTC
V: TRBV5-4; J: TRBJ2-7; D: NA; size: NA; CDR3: CASSSRTLDHEQYF; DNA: TGTGCCAGCAGCTCAAGGACCCTGGACCACGAGCAGTACTTC
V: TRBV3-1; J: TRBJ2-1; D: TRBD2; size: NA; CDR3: CASSQALITGGSYNEQFF; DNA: TGTGCCAGCAGCCAAGCTCTGATCACGGGAGGCAGTTACAATGAGCAGTTCTTC
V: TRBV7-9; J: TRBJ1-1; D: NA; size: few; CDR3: CASSWDTSNTEAFF; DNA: TGTGCCAGCAGCTGGGACACGTCGAACACTGAAGCTTTCTTT
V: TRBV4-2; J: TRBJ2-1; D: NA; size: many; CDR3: CASSPESGTSSYNEQFF; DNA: TGTGCCAGCAGCCCCGAATCAGGTACTAGCTCCTACAATGAGCAGTTCTTC
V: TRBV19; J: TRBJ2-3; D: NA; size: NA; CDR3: CASSIDLSRSGGTQYF; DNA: TGTGCCAGTAGTATAGATCTATCGCGGTCCGGGGGTACGCAGTATTTT
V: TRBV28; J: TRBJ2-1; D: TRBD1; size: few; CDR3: CASGGQKITTYNEQFF; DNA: TGTGCCAGCGGGGGACAGAAAATAACCACCTACAATGAGCAGTTCTTC
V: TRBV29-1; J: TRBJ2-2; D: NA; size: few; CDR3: CSVGLYGELFF; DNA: TGCAGCGTTGGACTGTACGGGGAGCTGTTTTTT
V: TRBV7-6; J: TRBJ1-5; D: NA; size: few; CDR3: CASSLGGLRGNQPQHF; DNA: TGTGCCAGCAGCTTAGGAGGGCTAAGGGGCAATCAGCCCCAGCATTTT
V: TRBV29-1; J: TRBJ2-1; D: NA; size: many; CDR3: CSVAPKYNEQFF; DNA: TGCAGCGTTGCCCCGAAGTACAATGAGCAGTTCTTC
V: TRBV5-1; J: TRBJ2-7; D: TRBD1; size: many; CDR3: CASSSTGGGEQYF; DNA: TGCGCCAGCAGCTCGACAGGGGGAGGCGAGCAGTACTTC
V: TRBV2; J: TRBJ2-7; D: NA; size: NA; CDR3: CASIMGTYEQYF; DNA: TGTGCCAGCATTATGGGGACCTACGAGCAGTACTTC
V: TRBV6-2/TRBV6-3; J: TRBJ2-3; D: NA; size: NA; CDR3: CASSSFPTIQYVEQLDTQYF; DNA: TGTGCCAGCAGCTCGTTCCCAACTATTCAGTACGTGGAACAATTGGATACGCAGTATTTT